This T cell receptor beta chain derives from a study of beta chain features in type 1 diabetes. On the study more broadly: The examined sorted cells totaled 110 million or so across samples. Study-wide findings and caveats: People with Type 1 diabetes carried modestly yet significantly shorter TCRB CDR3s in all four CD4+ subsets. The study found fewer insertions and more deletions at VDJ junctions in type 1 diabetes patients. cDNA-based reads could over-represent cells with high TCR expression.

This CDR3 has 14 amino acids. CDR1 is SGHTA, CDR2 FQGNSA, per germline. V trimming: 5 bases; J trimming: 0 bases; junction bases outside the gene matches: 4. Concerning this clone itself: The antigen is undetermined.

Sequencing targeted expressed TCRB transcripts, as all isolated RNA had been reverse transcribed. Clones were read by immunoSEQ multiplex PCR, and TCRdb kept only the in-frame ones, dropping some. The sample records around 160,000 clones, around 50% being singletons. Sequenced sample: Tregs from blood. The clonotype originates from a man aged 18-30 years in good health. The chain recombines TRBV7-2 with TRBJ2-7, with TRBD1 matching over 7 bases. Written as DNA, the CDR3 is TGTGCCAGCAGCCCTCGACAGGGCTCCTACGAGCAGTACTTC. It yields the protein CASSPRQGSYEQYF.